The 23 T cell receptor beta chains below were found in one sample sequenced in a study of neurological immune-mediated disorders. TCRdb re-analysed the 5' RACE reads in MiXCR, keeping a single row per CDR3 protein. Seen here are approximately 53,000 distinct CDR3 sequences, 9% to 10% observed once, and the top ten hold 1.6%. Described time point: longitudinal time-point 1 (baseline). Input material: PBMCs. Receptor source: a woman in her 40s in good health.

There are a few counts of this clonotype. This sequence joins TRBV5-1 and TRBJ1-1; tentatively, D is TRBD1 (6 bases). This CDR3 comprises 13 residues. The V gene's germline CDR1 is SGHRS and CDR2 YFSETQ. Trimming took off 6 bases at V and 4 bases at J, with 13 bases between the two ends. The CDR3 spells CASTTTGLTEAFF. In DNA, the CDR3 is TGCGCCAGCACGACGACAGGCCTCACTGAAGCTTTCTTT. The variable domain in full, completed from reference TRBV5-1 and TRBJ1-1, reads KAGVTQTPRYLIKTRGQQVTLSCSPISGHRSVSWYQQTPGQGLQFLFEYFSETQRNKGNFPGRFSGRQFSNSRSEMNVSTLELGDSALYLCASTTTGLTEAFFGQGTRLTVV.

The chain employs TRBV10-3 and TRBJ2-1; possible D gene TRBD1, 5 bases. CDR3 size: 13 residues. The germline V gene encodes CDR1 ENHRY and CDR2 SYGVKD. Trimming removed 0 bases at V and 15 bases at J, with 15 bases between. As DNA, the CDR3 is TGTGCCATCAGTGAGTCTGTAGGGGCGAGGCGGTTCTTC. Its protein product is CAISESVGARRFF.

The genes are TRBV20-1 and TRBJ1-1, with TRBD1 matching 7 bases. J lost 0 bases, V lost 3 bases, and 4 bases had no gene match. This CDR3 is built from 14 residues. Germline assignment: CDR1 DFQATT and CDR2 SNEGSKA (reference sequence). CDR3 nucleotides: TGCAGTGCTAGTGGACAGGAGGTGAACACTGAAGCTTTCTTT. As protein: CSASGQEVNTEAFF.

This clonotype was counted ten times or more. The chain links TRBV20-1 to TRBJ2-6, with 8 nucleotides matching TRBD2. This CDR3 has 16 amino acids. J was trimmed by 0 bases and V by 2 bases; bases with no gene match: 3. Germline values: CDR1 DFQATT, CDR2 SNEGSKA (reference sequence). The CDR3 is CSARPGGASGANVLTF. The DNA of the CDR3 is TGCAGTGCTAGACCGGGAGGGGCCTCTGGGGCCAACGTCCTGACTTTC.

There are many counts of this clonotype. The CDR3, as DNA: TGTGCCAGCAGCTTAGAATCCTTGGGGAGCTCCTATAATTCACCCCTCCACTTT. It is translated as CASSLESLGSSYNSPLHF. The chain recombines TRBV7-8 with TRBJ1-6; D not resolved. V was shortened by 1 base and J by 0 bases, with 13 bases between the two germline ends. CDR1 and CDR2 (germline): SGHVS, FQNEAQ. The CDR3 is made up of 18 amino acids. Complete variable domain (other parts from reference TRBV7-8 and TRBJ1-6): GAGVSQSPRYKVAKRGQDVALRCDPISGHVSLFWYQQALGQGPEFLTYFQNEAQLDKSGLPSDRFFAERPEGSVSTLKIQRTQQEDSAVYLCASSLESLGSSYNSPLHFGNGTRLTVT.

This clonotype occurred many times. This rearrangement joins TRBV4-3 to TRBJ1-5; D remains ambiguous. The CDR3 is 13 residues long. V lost 1 base and J lost 6, with 7 bases in between. Germline-derived CDR1 and CDR2 are LGHNA and YSLEER. CDR3 coding DNA: TGCGCCAGCAGCCAAGTCCGGAGTCAGCCCCAGCATTTT. It yields the protein CASSQVRSQPQHF.

Judged by abundance, this clonotype is medium-sized (0.01 to 0.1%). The genes are TRBV4-3 and TRBJ2-3; D gene ambiguous. This CDR3 spans 14 amino acids. CDR1 and CDR2 from the germline V gene are LGHNA and YSLEER. V shed 3 bases and J shed 6 bases, with 13 bases lying between them. The CDR3 DNA reads TGCGCCAGCAGCCAGTGGACCGCCGGGGATACGCAGTATTTT. As protein: CASSQWTAGDTQYF.

This clonotype was recorded at least ten times. The V call is TRBV6-2 or TRBV6-3, the J call TRBJ1-2; D is unclear. V was shortened by 5 bases and J by 6 bases, with 16 bases between the two germline ends. The germline V gene encodes CDR1 MNHEY and CDR2 SVGEGT. CDR3 size: 14 residues. This CDR3 reads CASSRPGFWNGYTF. CDR3 in DNA: TGTGCCAGCAGTCGCCCGGGGTTCTGGAATGGCTACACCTTC.

This clonotype was recorded many times. V gene TRBV6-5 combines with J gene TRBJ2-2; D is unclear. Germline V lookup: CDR1 MNHEY, CDR2 SVGAGI. CDR3 size: 16 residues. Trimming took 0 bases from V and 1 from J, leaving 9 bases between them. The CDR3 nucleotides are TGTGCCAGCAGTTACTCCACGCCATGGAACACCGGGGAGCTGTTTTTT. Its translation: CASSYSTPWNTGELFF.

This clonotype was detected many times. V is TRBV29-1 and J is TRBJ2-1, with D maybe TRBD2 (5 bases). V lost 7 bases and J lost 4, with 14 bases in between. This CDR3 is 13 amino acids long. Germline assignment: CDR1 SQVTM and CDR2 ANQGSEA. This CDR3 is CSGGSGLYNEQFF. CDR3 DNA sequence: TGCAGCGGAGGAAGCGGCCTTTACAATGAGCAGTTCTTC.

This clonotype showed up many times. The chain couples TRBV5-1 to TRBJ2-3, with 11 bases lining up with TRBD2. Per the germline V gene, CDR1 is SGHRS and CDR2 is YFSETQ. The CDR3 has 15 amino acids. After removal of 7 bases from V and 4 bases from J, the junction contained 8 bases not matched to a gene. Here the CDR3 DNA reads TGCGCCAGCGGCCTTAGCGGGAGGGCCCCAGATACGCAGTATTTT. Protein product: CASGLSGRAPDTQYF.

The table lists this clonotype with many counts. The CDR3 DNA is TGTGCCAGCAGCTTGGTGGGAGCCCCGGCGGATACGCAGTATTTT. Protein: CASSLVGAPADTQYF. This chain joins TRBV5-6 and TRBJ2-3, with D possibly being TRBD2 (5 bases). CDR3 size: 15 residues. V lost 0 bases and J 6 bases, leaving 14 bases between the germline ends. The germline V gene has CDR1 SGHDT and CDR2 YYEEEE.

With respect to this clonotype: Being one base from a much bigger clone, this may be a read error. The chain uses TRBV7-9 and TRBJ2-2; 10 bases are a match to TRBD1. Germline V gene lookup returns CDR1 SEHNR and CDR2 FQNEAQ (reference sequence). CDR3 size: 20 residues. The CDR3 DNA is TGTGCCAGCAGCCCGCCCCGGGACAGGGGCTCCGGGGCGAACACCGGGAAGCTGTTTTTT. Translating it yields CASSPPRDRGSGANTGKLFF.

This clonotype was seen ten or more times. The chain recombines TRBV20-1 with TRBJ2-5; 8 bases match TRBD1. Germline CDR1 DFQATT, CDR2 SNEGSKA (reference sequence). This CDR3 spans 14 amino acids. This CDR3 is CSAKLGQGAETQYF. The CDR3 DNA reads as TGCAGCGCCAAACTAGGACAGGGTGCCGAGACCCAGTACTTC.

This clonotype was counted many times. V usage is TRBV5-4 and J usage is TRBJ2-3; no definite D call. Per the germline V gene, CDR1 is SGHNT and CDR2 is YYREEE (reference sequence). The V end was cut by 3 bases, the J end by 2 bases, with 4 bases between. This CDR3 spans 12 amino acids. CDR3 loop: CASSSYTDTQYF. DNA of the CDR3: TGTGCCAGCAGCTCCTACACAGATACGCAGTATTTT.

This clonotype has a count of ten or more. The rearrangement joins TRBV20-1 to TRBJ2-7, with TRBD2 matching over 8 bases. The CDR3 contains 15 residues. Germline CDR1 reads DFQATT; CDR2 reads SNEGSKA (reference sequence). J gave up 2 bases and V 2 bases, and 8 bases lay outside the gene matches. The CDR3 sequence is CSARSGGDITYEQYF. CDR3 sequence (DNA): TGCAGTGCTAGATCGGGGGGGGACATAACCTACGAGCAGTACTTC.

This clonotype has at least ten counts. V and J are TRBV6-2 or TRBV6-3 and TRBJ2-5; unclear D gene. Trimming took off 2 bases at V and 0 bases at J, with 4 bases between the two ends. Germline V gives CDR1 MNHEY, CDR2 SVGEGT. This CDR3 is 13 amino acids long. The CDR3 DNA is TGTGCCAGCAGTTACAGGGACCAAGAGACCCAGTACTTC. Translation gives CASSYRDQETQYF.

At least ten counts were recorded for this clonotype. The J gene is TRBJ2-5, the V gene TRBV5-1; 8 bases are a match to TRBD1. The CDR3 totals 14 residues. With V trimmed by 1 base and J by 3 bases, 2 bases remained unmatched. Germline lookup yields CDR1 SGHRS and CDR2 YFSETQ. CDR3 in amino acids: CASSLWTGKETQYF. Here the CDR3 DNA reads TGCGCCAGCAGCTTGTGGACAGGGAAAGAGACCCAGTACTTC.

On this clonotype itself: This may be a read error: a much more frequent sequence differs by one nucleotide. This rearrangement joins TRBV15 to TRBJ1-1, with D unresolved. Looked up from germline, CDR1 is LNHNV and CDR2 is YYDKDF (reference sequence). This CDR3 is built from 13 residues. The DNA of the CDR3 is TGTGCCACCAACAGAGCAGGGAACACTGAAGCTTTCTTT. Residues: CATNRAGNTEAFF.

This clonotype was recorded at least ten times. V gene TRBV12-3 or TRBV12-4 combines with J gene TRBJ1-1; 9 nucleotides match TRBD1. This CDR3 is built from 14 residues. The J segment lost 10 bases and the V segment lost 2 bases, leaving 8 bases of the junction unmatched. Here the CDR3 reads CASSLTGGWLVAFF. In DNA, the CDR3 is TGTGCCAGCAGTTTAACAGGGGGCTGGTTGGTAGCTTTCTTT.

This clonotype was seen ten or more times. The chain is built from TRBV12-3 or TRBV12-4 and TRBJ2-1; 8 positions agree with TRBD1. The length of the CDR3 is 14 residues. V was clipped by 7 bases and J by 4 bases; unmatched bases: 6. As DNA, the CDR3 is TGTGCCAGCAAGACAGGGGCCGATTACAATGAGCAGTTCTTC. It is translated as CASKTGADYNEQFF.

This clonotype was counted at least ten times. The J gene is TRBJ1-5, the V gene TRBV5-5, with 7 bases matching TRBD1. This CDR3 comprises 16 residues. Germline CDR1 SGHKS, CDR2 YYEKEE (reference sequence). Losses at the gene ends were 5 bases for V and 0 bases for J; bases not matched to a gene: 8. The CDR3 DNA is TGTGCCAGCAGTATTGGGACAGTCTATAGCAATCAGCCCCAGCATTTT. Encoded protein: CASSIGTVYSNQPQHF. The full variable domain, in which reference TRBV5-5 and TRBJ1-5 provide the parts outside the CDR3, is DAGVTQSPTHLIKTRGQQVTLRCSPISGHKSVSWYQQVLGQGPQFIFQYYEKEERGRGNFPDRFSARQFPNYSSELNVNALLLGDSALYLCASSIGTVYSNQPQHFGDGTRLSIL.

This clonotype has ten or more counts. The chain uses TRBV20-1 and TRBJ2-7, with D perhaps TRBD1 (6 bases). The CDR3 consists of 15 residues. The germline CDR1 and CDR2 sequences are DFQATT and SNEGSKA (reference sequence). Trimming removed 4 bases from V and 5 bases from J, with 21 bases in between. CDR3 sequence: CSATTVRDNINEQYF. The CDR3 nucleotides read TGCAGTGCTACCACGGTCCGGGACAACATTAACGAGCAGTACTTC.